This T cell receptor beta chain was recorded in a study of tumor-infiltrating lymphocytes in primary liver carcinoma. General study points: Reduced overlap was seen in tumor-adjacent and tumor-blood pairs versus tumor region pairs.

Blood RNA came from unsorted whole blood; germline DNA was also extracted. With respect to this clonotype: The antigen remains unidentified.

With approximately 500 ng total RNA as template and a constant-region primer, TCR beta cDNA was made. Each TCR beta library was derived from three nested multiplex PCR rounds that employed slightly modified ARM-PCR. Investigators reported that the first two PCR rounds, at around 10 cycles each, used TRBV1-TRBV30 forward primers with a C-beta reverse primer. TCRdb called the multiplex PCR reads again in MiXCR, with one record for every CDR3 protein. Of 310,000 or so distinct CDR3 sequences listed, roughly two thirds were seen once; the top ten hold 5% to 6.5%. Germline CDR1 and CDR2: SGHAT and FQDESV (reference sequence). The CDR3 loop spans 12 amino acids. V lost 2 bases and J lost 13, with 12 bases in between.

Material: peripheral blood. The chain combines TRBV11-1 with TRBJ2-4; D remains ambiguous. This clonotype was sampled from a man aged 35-49 years with primary liver carcinoma and hepatitis B virus infection. The CDR3 is CASSLNGQKQYF. The CDR3 DNA follows: TGTGCCAGCAGCTTAAACGGTCAAAAACAGTACTTC.